These 20 T cell receptor beta chains came from one sample sequenced in a study of Siglec-9 on CD8 T cells in melanoma. Measured with immunoSEQ multiplex PCR; TCRdb has only the in-frame clones, and not every one. Of some 39,000 clones in the sample, about four fifths are singletons; the top ten hold less than 2%. Material for sequencing was Siglec-9- CD8+ T cells sorted from blood. The receptors stem from a human donor in good health.

This chain links TRBV11-2 with TRBJ2-2; TRBD2 aligns across 10 bases. This CDR3 spans 17 amino acids. V was pared by 0 bases and J by 5 bases, with 6 bases of the junction left unmatched. Germline V gene lookup returns CDR1 SGHAT and CDR2 FQNNGV. In DNA form, the CDR3 reads TGTGCCAGCAGCTTAGAAGCGGGAGGGCCTTTTACCGGGGAGCTGTTTTTT. Protein sequence: CASSLEAGGPFTGELFF.

The CDR3 here is CASSAVGNSYEQYF. CDR3 DNA sequence: TGTGCCAGCAGCGCAGTTGGGAATTCCTACGAGCAGTACTTC. The chain couples TRBV7-9 to TRBJ2-7; no clear D. Trimming took 5 bases from V and 1 from J, leaving 12 bases between them. Germline assignment: CDR1 SEHNR and CDR2 FQNEAQ (reference sequence). The CDR3 totals 14 residues.

The rearrangement uses TRBV5-5 and TRBJ2-7; D could derive from TRBD1 or TRBD2 (5 bases each). Germline loops: CDR1 SGHKS, CDR2 YYEKEE (reference sequence). The CDR3 spans 14 residues. V dropped 0 bases and J dropped 2 bases, with 9 bases sitting between them. The CDR3: CASSLGDGTYEQYF. CDR3 DNA sequence: TGTGCCAGCAGCTTGGGGGACGGAACCTACGAGCAGTACTTC.

The CDR3 nucleotides read TGTGCCAGCGGCTGCAGACAGGCCCCAAGGTTCCAGTACTTC. Its translation is CASGCRQAPRFQYF. The chain couples TRBV7-9 to TRBJ2-5; D may be TRBD1 (6 bases). This CDR3 spans 14 amino acids. In germline, CDR1 is SEHNR, CDR2 FQNEAQ (reference sequence). V was trimmed by 8 bases and J by 10 bases, leaving 23 bases between them.

The rearrangement uses TRBV7-8 and TRBJ1-5; tentative D call: TRBD1 (5 bases). Between the trimmed V and J ends, which lost 5 bases and 0 bases, there was a span of 20 bases. Germline lookup yields CDR1 SGHVS and CDR2 FQNEAQ. This CDR3 is 18 amino acids long. CDR3 bases: TGTGCCAGCAGCCCCCCCCCACCAGGGCCAGATAGCAATCAGCCCCAGCATTTT. Its translation is CASSPPPPGPDSNQPQHF. The full variable domain, in which reference TRBV7-8 and TRBJ1-5 provide the parts outside the CDR3, is GAGVSQSPRYKVAKRGQDVALRCDPISGHVSLFWYQQALGQGPEFLTYFQNEAQLDKSGLPSDRFFAERPEGSVSTLKIQRTQQEDSAVYLCASSPPPPGPDSNQPQHFGDGTRLSIL.

The chain uses TRBV15 and TRBJ1-1; 8 bases fit TRBD1. Germline-derived CDR1 and CDR2 are LNHNV and YYDKDF (reference sequence). The CDR3 contains 14 residues. V was pared by 3 bases and J by 3 bases, with 3 bases of the junction left unmatched. The CDR3 bases are TGTGCCACCAGCAGTGGACAGGGATACACTGAAGCTTTCTTT. Translated, it gives CATSSGQGYTEAFF.

The V gene is TRBV5-8, the J gene TRBJ2-5, with no clear D. The germline gives CDR1 SGHTS, CDR2 YDEGEE. The CDR3 is 15 amino acids. The V end was cut by 1 base, the J end by 7 bases, with 17 bases between. The CDR3 DNA is TGTGCCAGCAGCTTGTCCAGCCTCCCCTTCACGACCCAGTACTTC. It specifies CASSLSSLPFTTQYF.

This chain links TRBV7-3 with TRBJ1-1; TRBD1 might be the D (5 bases). Trimming pared 5 bases from V and 1 base from J, leaving 14 bases between. Germline values: CDR1 SGHTA, CDR2 FQGTGA. The CDR3 has 15 amino acids. For the CDR3, the DNA is TGTGCCAGCAGCGACAATGGGGGACCGAACACTGAAGCTTTCTTT. This gives the protein CASSDNGGPNTEAFF.

The genes are TRBV30 and TRBJ1-1; D not resolved. V dropped 0 bases and J dropped 4 bases, with 12 bases sitting between them. This CDR3 is built from 14 residues. Germline values: CDR1 GTSNPN, CDR2 SVGIG (reference sequence). This chain's CDR3 is CAWSVGAEGTEAFF. CDR3 bases: TGTGCCTGGAGTGTCGGAGCAGAGGGCACTGAAGCTTTCTTT.

Only a few counts were recorded for this clone. The chain employs TRBV4-1 and TRBJ1-1, with 7 positions matching TRBD1. V was clipped by 4 bases and J by 1 base; unmatched bases: 3. Per germline, CDR1 MGHRA and CDR2 YSYEKL. The length of the CDR3 is 14 residues. The CDR3 spells CASSLQGENTEAFF. DNA for the CDR3: TGCGCCAGCAGCCTTCAGGGGGAGAACACTGAAGCTTTCTTT.

This clone was observed a handful of times. The chain couples TRBV29-1 to TRBJ1-1; no clear D. Germline V gene lookup returns CDR1 SQVTM and CDR2 ANQGSEA. The CDR3 sequence is 11 residues long. The V end was cut by 3 bases, the J end by 2 bases, with 4 bases between. This CDR3 is CSVEANTEAFF. The CDR3 DNA is TGCAGCGTTGAGGCTAACACTGAAGCTTTCTTT. The full variable domain, its missing parts supplied by reference TRBV29-1 and TRBJ1-1, is SAVISQKPSRDICQRGTSLTIQCQVDSQVTMMFWYRQQPGQSLTLIATANQGSEATYESGFVIDKFPISRPNLTFSTLTVSNMSPEDSSIYLCSVEANTEAFFGQGTRLTVV.

J is TRBJ1-2 and V is TRBV2, with 9 bases fitting TRBD1. The CDR3 extends over 16 amino acids. The V and J ends lost 0 bases and 4 bases, in that order; junction bases with no gene match: 6. Germline V CDR1 and CDR2: SNHLY, FYNNEI. DNA of the CDR3: TGTGCCAGCAGTGAAGCGCAAGGGACAGGGTCCTATGGCTACACCTTC. Amino acid sequence: CASSEAQGTGSYGYTF.

The chain joins TRBV7-8 to TRBJ1-1; a weak D match, TRBD1 (5 bases). V lost 1 base and J 1 base, leaving 13 bases between the germline ends. Germline CDR1 SGHVS, CDR2 FQNEAQ. The CDR3 extends over 16 amino acids. CDR3 sequence reads: CASSLGLEGKNTEAFF. In DNA form, the CDR3 reads TGTGCCAGCAGCTTAGGACTGGAGGGGAAGAACACTGAAGCTTTCTTT.

This chain links TRBV11-2 with TRBJ2-7; D is possibly TRBD1 (6 bases). The CDR3 loop spans 14 amino acids. Trimming stripped 5 bases from V and 0 bases from J, with 11 bases between. The germline V gene encodes CDR1 SGHAT and CDR2 FQNNGV. The CDR3 reads CASSVDRSSYEQYF. The CDR3 nucleotides read TGTGCCAGCAGCGTTGACAGGAGCTCCTACGAGCAGTACTTC.

V usage is TRBV13 and J usage is TRBJ2-7; 10 nucleotides agree with TRBD2. CDR1 and CDR2 (germline): PRHDT, FYEKMQ (reference sequence). CDR3 length: 15 amino acids. Trimming took 2 bases from V and 5 from J; bases not matched to a gene: 6. The DNA for the CDR3 is TGTGCCAGCAGCTTACGAGCGGGAGGGCCACACGAGCAGTACTTC. It is translated as CASSLRAGGPHEQYF.

This clone was seen only once. The chain recombines TRBV6-5 with TRBJ2-7; D might be TRBD2 (5 bases). The V end lost 5 bases, the J end lost 4 bases, and 15 bases lay between the germline ends. Germline V gene sequence: CDR1 MNHEY, CDR2 SVGAGI. The CDR3 has 14 residues. The CDR3 protein is CASSALGSGYEQYF. The CDR3 DNA follows: TGTGCCAGCAGTGCTCTAGGGAGTGGGTACGAGCAGTACTTC.

The chain links TRBV29-1 to TRBJ2-1; TRBD2 agrees at 14 bases. In germline, CDR1 is SQVTM, CDR2 ANQGSEA. This CDR3 contains 18 residues. J lost 5 bases, V lost 3 bases, and 12 bases had no gene match. Here the CDR3 reads CSVDPYPGLAGADNEQFF. CDR3 nucleotides: TGCAGCGTTGACCCATATCCGGGACTAGCGGGAGCGGACAATGAGCAGTTCTTC.

This clone was seen only once. V is TRBV5-8 and J is TRBJ2-3, with TRBD1 matching 11 bases. The CDR3 contains 16 residues. V trimming: 2 bases; J trimming: 2 bases; junction bases outside the gene matches: 4. Germline V gene data show CDR1 as SGHTS and CDR2 as YDEGEE. CDR3 amino acids: CASSFRTGGDTDTQYF. The CDR3 DNA sequence: TGTGCCAGCAGCTTCCGGACAGGGGGCGACACAGATACGCAGTATTTT.

The chain recombines TRBV6-1 with TRBJ2-4, with 11 nucleotides matching TRBD2. This CDR3 region has 19 residues. Germline V gene lookup returns CDR1 MNHNS and CDR2 SASEGT. The V and J ends lost 3 bases and 0 bases, in that order; junction bases with no gene match: 10. In DNA, the CDR3 is TGTGCCAGCAGTGATAAGGGACTAGCGGAACTCCTAGCCAAAAACATTCAGTACTTC. This translates into CASSDKGLAELLAKNIQYF.

This rearrangement joins TRBV27 to TRBJ1-1, with a tentative D call TRBD1 (6 bases). The V end was cut by 6 bases, the J end by 1 base, with 15 bases between. CDR1 and CDR2 from the germline V gene are MNHEY and SMNVEV (reference sequence). CDR3 length: 15 residues. The CDR3 DNA is TGTGCCAGCAGCCTGGGAAGGACAGCGAACACTGAAGCTTTCTTT. Translating it yields CASSLGRTANTEAFF.